These T cell receptor beta chains were read from a single sample in a study of PD-L1 blockade in urothelial cancer. TCRdb's copy holds only in-frame clones and misses some; the assay was immunoSEQ multiplex PCR. The sample has some 100,000 clones, about nine tenths seen once. The source was PBMCs, collected around atezolizumab (anti-PD-L1) treatment. These receptors originate from an elderly woman with urothelial cancer. CDR3s include the opening cysteine and the closing phenylalanine or tryptophan. The order of the fields is clone size, D gene, V gene, J gene, CDR3 DNA, CDR3 protein. A D gene is named only where the DNA matches it firmly. Expanded clones are given a class, and other clones once, few, many or no size at all.

.	.	TRBV5-1	TRBJ2-2	TGCGCCAGCAAAATCGACTACACCGGGGAGCTGTTTTTT	CASKIDYTGELFF
.	TRBD2	TRBV11-3	TRBJ2-1	TGTGCCAGCAGCGGCAGGGGACTAGCGGGAGGCATAAATGAGCAGTTCTTC	CASSGRGLAGGINEQFF
.	TRBD1	TRBV19	TRBJ2-5	TGTGCCAGTAGTTCACAGGGGGCGGAGACCCAGTACTTC	CASSSQGAETQYF
.	TRBD2	TRBV11-1	TRBJ2-1	TGTGCCAGCAGCGTGAGGGGTGGTCTAGCGGGAACCTCCTACAATGAGCAGTTCTTC	CASSVRGGLAGTSYNEQFF
.	TRBD2	TRBV27	TRBJ2-1	TGTGCCAGCAGTACTACTAGCGGGCGGGGACCTAGCTCCTACAATGAGCAGTTCTTC	CASSTTSGRGPSSYNEQFF
.	TRBD2	TRBV4-2	TRBJ2-7	TGTGCCAGCAGCATCGGACTAGCGGGAGGAGGAAAACTATACGAGCAGTACTTC	CASSIGLAGGGKLYEQYF
once	.	TRBV5-1	TRBJ2-2	TGCGCCAGCAGCTTGCGAGCGGTTAACACCGGGGAGCTGTTTTTT	CASSLRAVNTGELFF
.	TRBD1	TRBV19	TRBJ2-1	TGTGCCACCAGACAGGGCAACTCCTACAATGAGCAGTTCTTC	CATRQGNSYNEQFF
.	TRBD1	TRBV6-5	TRBJ1-1	TGTGCCAGCAGCCACCGGGACAGGGGTGCTGAAGCTTTCTTT	CASSHRDRGAEAFF
.	TRBD1	TRBV9	TRBJ1-2	TGTGCCAGCAGCACCGAGCCAGGGGGAGCTGGCTACACCTTC	CASSTEPGGAGYTF
once	.	TRBV18	TRBJ2-6	TGTGCCAGCTCACCTTATCTGTCCGGGGCCAACGTCCTGACTTTC	CASSPYLSGANVLTF
.	.	TRBV5-4	TRBJ1-6	TGTGCCAGCAGCTTGCAGGATTCACCCCTCCACTTT	CASSLQDSPLHF
few	.	TRBV2	TRBJ2-5	TGTGCCAGCAGTTTCGAAGAGACCCAGTACTTC	CASSFEETQYF
.	.	TRBV29-1	TRBJ1-1	TGCAGCGTTGGTGGCCTTTTTAACACTGAAGCTTTCTTT	CSVGGLFNTEAFF
.	TRBD2	TRBV6-5	TRBJ2-7	TGTGCCAGCAGTTACCCGGGGACTAACGAGCAGTACTTC	CASSYPGTNEQYF
.	.	TRBV30	TRBJ2-7	TGTGCCTGGACCAACTTCGTAGGGGCGCTTCAAGAGCAGTACTTC	CAWTNFVGALQEQYF
.	TRBD1	TRBV5-1	TRBJ1-5	TGCGCCAGCAGCTGGACAGGGATTGTCGATCAGCCCCAGCATTTT	CASSWTGIVDQPQHF
.	TRBD1	TRBV9	TRBJ2-7	TGTGCCAGCAGCGTGTCAGAAAGGGGGCCTGCCTACGAGCAGTACTTC	CASSVSERGPAYEQYF
.	.	TRBV5-1	TRBJ1-3	TGCGCCAGCAGCTTGGACGGTGACTCTGGAAACACCATATATTTT	CASSLDGDSGNTIYF
.	.	TRBV19	TRBJ1-2	TGTGCCATAACAGATCACTATGGCTACACCTTC	CAITDHYGYTF
.	.	TRBV28	TRBJ2-3	TGTGCCAGCAGCCCCCCCGGAGGGGGGGATACCACAGATACGCAGTATTTT	CASSPPGGGDTTDTQYF
.	.	TRBV4-2	TRBJ2-1	TGTGCCAGCAGCCAAGATTTAGCGGACTACAATGAGCAGTTCTTC	CASSQDLADYNEQFF
.	.	TRBV19	TRBJ2-7	TGTGCCAGAGGGCAGTATTTGGCGGAGGGCATCTACGAGCAGTACTTC	CARGQYLAEGIYEQYF
.	TRBD1	TRBV5-1	TRBJ1-4	TGCGCCAGCAGCATTACCGGGACAGGGTATGAAAAACTGTTTTTT	CASSITGTGYEKLFF
.	.	TRBV9	TRBJ1-1	TGTGCCAGCAGCCCCCCCACAGGGCTACTCACTGAAGCTTTCTTT	CASSPPTGLLTEAFF
once	.	TRBV18	TRBJ1-1	TGTGCCAGCTCACCCCAGAGGGCCGGTACTGAAGCTTTCTTT	CASSPQRAGTEAFF
.	TRBD1	TRBV30	TRBJ2-3	TGTGCCTGGAGGGAAAGACAGGGTAGGGACACAGATACGCAGTATTTT	CAWRERQGRDTDTQYF
.	TRBD1	TRBV19	TRBJ2-6	TGTGCCAGTCAGGGGGCTGGGGCCAACGTCCTGACTTTC	CASQGAGANVLTF
.	TRBD2	TRBV2	TRBJ2-7	TGTGCCAGCGCTCGGACTAGCGGAGACTACGAGCAGTACTTC	CASARTSGDYEQYF
.	.	TRBV6-6	TRBJ1-2	TGTGCCAGCACCCCAGTGGGAGACTATGGCTACACCTTC	CASTPVGDYGYTF
.	.	TRBV28	TRBJ1-5	TGTGCCAGCAGGTTCCAGGGGAGCGGCAATCAGCCCCAGCATTTT	CASRFQGSGNQPQHF
.	.	TRBV5-1	TRBJ1-2	TGCGCCAGCAGCTCGGAGGGAAACTATGGCTACACCTTC	CASSSEGNYGYTF
.	.	TRBV25-1	TRBJ1-1	TGTGCCAGCAGTGAAACGGGAACTGAAGCTTTCTTT	CASSETGTEAFF
.	.	TRBV28	TRBJ1-2	TGTGCCAGCAGTCTGACAGGAAACTATGGCTACACCTTC	CASSLTGNYGYTF
.	.	TRBV7-8	TRBJ2-1	TGTGCCAGCAGCTTAGGCGAGAGCTCCTACAATGAGCAGTTCTTC	CASSLGESSYNEQFF
.	.	TRBV5-1	TRBJ1-5	TGCGCCAGCAGCCCCGACCGGGGGAGTCAGCCCCAGCATTTT	CASSPDRGSQPQHF
.	.	TRBV28	TRBJ1-2	TGTGCCAGCAGTTTAGTACTACTCTCGGGGGGCTACACCTTC	CASSLVLLSGGYTF
few	TRBD2	TRBV9	TRBJ2-5	TGTGCCAGCAGCGTAGGCCGTCGGAGCGGGAGGACGGGAGAGACCCAGTACTTC	CASSVGRRSGRTGETQYF
.	.	TRBV15	TRBJ2-5	TGTGCCACCAGCAGCCACACCGGGAACCAAGAGACCCAGTACTTC	CATSSHTGNQETQYF
.	TRBD1	TRBV28	TRBJ1-1	TGTGCCAGTACGACAGGGATGAACACTGAAGCTTTCTTT	CASTTGMNTEAFF
.	.	TRBV6-1	TRBJ1-5	TGTGCCAGCAGTGAAGCCCCCCTAGGCGGTTTGATCGATCAGCCCCAGCATTTT	CASSEAPLGGLIDQPQHF
once	TRBD2	TRBV27	TRBJ2-1	TGTGCCAGCAGTTCCCCTCTAGCGGGCCTTACAAATGAGCAGTTCTTC	CASSSPLAGLTNEQFF
.	.	TRBV28	TRBJ1-5	TGTGCCAGCAAGAAGGGACTGAACAATCAGCCCCAGCATTTT	CASKKGLNNQPQHF
.	TRBD2	TRBV6-5	TRBJ2-7	TGTGCCAGCATGGCAGCGGGGGAATACGAGCAGTACTTC	CASMAAGEYEQYF
.	.	TRBV6-5	TRBJ1-5	TGTGCCAGCAGCCTCAGGGAAGGACAGCCCCAGCATTTT	CASSLREGQPQHF
.	TRBD1	TRBV20-1	TRBJ2-5	TGCAGTGCTAGATCTACAGGGGCCCAGTACTTC	CSARSTGAQYF
.	TRBD2	TRBV18	TRBJ2-7	TGTGCCAGCTCACCACCGGGACTAGGTTACGAGCAGTACTTC	CASSPPGLGYEQYF